This TCR beta chain comes out of a study of cytomegalovirus exposure and HLA in healthy donors. Study-level points and caveats: Reports showed the classifier diagnosing cytomegalovirus status with high specificity and sensitivity.

With respect to this clone: Antigen specificity is unknown.

Measured with immunoSEQ multiplex PCR; TCRdb has only the in-frame clones, and not every one. The sample shows 60,000 to 70,000 clones, roughly 91% of them seen only once. The CDR3 contains 16 residues. V gave up 5 bases and J gave up 2 bases; unmatched junction bases: 7. Germline V gene data show CDR1 as MNHEY and CDR2 as SMNVEV (reference sequence). The chain couples TRBV27 to TRBJ2-1; 9 bases agree with TRBD1. Source material: PBMCs. The source is a woman between 18 and 29 years old in good health and CMV-seronegative. The CDR3: CASSAGTGFPYNEQFF. As DNA, the CDR3 is TGTGCCAGCAGTGCCGGGACAGGGTTCCCCTACAATGAGCAGTTCTTC.